Each of the 23 T cell receptor beta chains below was sequenced from the same sample in a study of T cells in tuberculosis. As for time point: new active TB diagnosis, blood taken before or within 7 days of starting treatment. This table comes from immunoSEQ multiplex PCR, and its TCRdb copy is limited to in-frame clones, with some not included. The sample lists 30,000 to 40,000 clones, 94% occurring once. The input for sequencing was PBMCs, taken at tuberculosis diagnosis. The receptors were sampled from an adult with tuberculosis.

The V call is TRBV4-1, the J call TRBJ2-2; TRBD2 aligns across 14 bases. V was clipped by 4 bases and J by 1 base; unmatched bases: 5. The CDR3 covers 18 residues. The germline V gene encodes CDR1 MGHRA and CDR2 YSYEKL. The CDR3 DNA reads as TGCGCCAGCAGCCCCGCGGGACTAGCGGGGGAGAACACCGGGGAGCTGTTTTTT. It is translated as CASSPAGLAGENTGELFF.

V and J are TRBV5-1 and TRBJ1-4; weak D call: TRBD1 (6 bases). V shed 0 bases and J shed 8 bases, with 17 bases lying between them. This CDR3 is built from 16 residues. Germline CDR1 and CDR2: SGHRS and YFSETQ. The CDR3 loop is CASSLGIEGVREKLFF. CDR3 DNA: TGCGCCAGCAGCTTGGGGATTGAGGGGGTACGAGAAAAACTGTTTTTT.

This clone was observed a handful of times. The CDR3 DNA reads TGTGCCAGCGGTACAGGGGTGAATGAGCAGTTCTTC. The encoded protein is CASGTGVNEQFF. The rearrangement links TRBV6-5 to TRBJ2-1; the match to TRBD1 covers 7 bases. This CDR3 is 12 amino acids long. Germline lookup yields CDR1 MNHEY and CDR2 SVGAGI. The J segment lost 7 bases and the V segment lost 8 bases, leaving 5 bases of the junction unmatched.

The V gene is TRBV4-3, the J gene TRBJ2-1; the match to TRBD2 covers 11 bases. V trimming: 2 bases; J trimming: 9 bases; junction bases outside the gene matches: 15. This CDR3 contains 18 residues. CDR1 is LGHNA and CDR2 is YSLEER in the germline V gene. The CDR3 sequence: CASSQISGGAGSFGEQFF. CDR3 bases: TGCGCCAGCAGCCAAATTAGCGGGGGGGCCGGGTCGTTCGGTGAGCAGTTCTTC.

V and J are TRBV7-8 and TRBJ2-7; 8 bases line up with TRBD2. This CDR3 has 15 amino acids. Germline CDR1 is SGHVS and CDR2 is FQNEAQ. V lost 3 bases, J lost 5 bases, and 9 bases stayed unmatched. CDR3 in amino acids: CASSFGVRGGHEQYF. CDR3 in DNA: TGTGCCAGCAGCTTCGGCGTCCGGGGGGGCCACGAGCAGTACTTC.

The chain combines TRBV30 with TRBJ1-1, with D tentatively TRBD1 (5 bases). Trimming took 3 bases from V and 4 from J, leaving 6 bases between them. Germline assignment: CDR1 GTSNPN and CDR2 SVGIG (reference sequence). This CDR3 has 11 residues. CDR3 sequence reads: CAWRGGTEAFF. The CDR3 nucleotides are TGTGCCTGGAGGGGGGGCACTGAAGCTTTCTTT. Complete variable domain (other parts from reference TRBV30 and TRBJ1-1): SQTIHQWPATLVQPVGSPLSLECTVEGTSNPNLYWYRQAAGRGLQLLFYSVGIGQISSEVPQNLSASRPQDRQFILSSKKLLLSDSGFYLCAWRGGTEAFFGQGTRLTVV.

This clone was recorded once. The chain combines TRBV14 with TRBJ1-6; perhaps TRBD1 as D (5 bases). This CDR3 region has 15 residues. Trimming took off 1 base at V and 7 bases at J, with 11 bases between the two ends. Germline V gene sequence: CDR1 SGHDN, CDR2 FVKESK. CDR3 residues: CASSQAGLSNSPLHF. CDR3 coding DNA: TGTGCCAGCAGCCAAGCAGGGTTGTCCAATTCACCCCTCCACTTT.

This clone was seen just once. The CDR3: CASSSTSGGDLNEQYF. The CDR3 bases are TGCGCCAGCAGCTCGACTAGCGGGGGGGACCTCAACGAGCAGTACTTC. V and J are TRBV5-1 and TRBJ2-7, with TRBD2 identical over 14 bases. The germline V gene has CDR1 SGHRS and CDR2 YFSETQ. Trimming removed 3 bases from V and 5 bases from J; junction bases left unmatched: 7. The CDR3 runs to 16 residues.

This chain uses TRBV9 with TRBJ1-6; TRBD1 agrees at 7 bases. After removal of 6 bases from V and 7 bases from J, the junction contained 7 bases not matched to a gene. The CDR3 extends over 14 amino acids. Germline loops: CDR1 SGDLS, CDR2 YYNGEE. The CDR3 here is CASKGGQANSPLHF. CDR3 coding DNA: TGTGCCAGCAAAGGTGGACAGGCCAATTCACCCCTCCACTTT.

The chain couples TRBV2 to TRBJ1-3, with 7 positions matching TRBD1. The ends lost 7 bases at V and 1 base at J; junction bases unmatched: 7. The CDR3 contains 15 residues. Germline CDR1 SNHLY, CDR2 FYNNEI. CDR3 residues: CASKREGASGNTIYF. The CDR3 nucleotides read TGTGCCAGCAAGCGAGAGGGGGCATCTGGAAACACCATATATTTT.

V gene TRBV19 combines with J gene TRBJ1-6; tentative D call: TRBD1 (6 bases). Trimming pared 5 bases from V and 11 bases from J, leaving 16 bases between. The length of the CDR3 is 14 residues. Germline V gene lookup returns CDR1 LNHDA and CDR2 SQIVND (reference sequence). This chain's CDR3 is CASSPRTVSPPLHF. The CDR3, as DNA: TGTGCCAGTAGTCCGAGGACAGTTTCTCCACCCCTCCACTTT.

The J gene is TRBJ2-2, the V gene TRBV11-2, with TRBD1 as a possible D gene (6 bases). With 1 base removed from V and 5 bases from J, the gap between germline ends came to 14 bases. The CDR3 is 16 amino acids. Looked up from germline, CDR1 is SGHAT and CDR2 is FQNNGV. The CDR3 loop reads CASSLVGQGRTGELFF. CDR3 bases: TGTGCCAGCAGCTTAGTTGGGCAGGGGAGAACCGGGGAGCTGTTTTTT.

The V call is TRBV11-3, the J call TRBJ1-4, with 10 bases fitting TRBD1. This CDR3 comprises 16 residues. CDR1 and CDR2 (germline): SGHNT, YENEEA. Trimming took 5 bases from V and 6 from J; bases not matched to a gene: 9. CDR3 sequence: CASSPGQGVGDEKLFF. CDR3 nucleotide sequence: TGTGCCAGCAGCCCCGGACAGGGGGTTGGCGATGAAAAACTGTTTTTT.

The chain has TRBV5-1 and TRBJ1-1; 7 bases map to TRBD1. The CDR3 runs to 16 residues. The V and J ends lost 1 base and 4 bases, in that order; junction bases with no gene match: 10. Germline V lookup: CDR1 SGHRS, CDR2 YFSETQ. Written as DNA, the CDR3 is TGCGCCAGCAGCTTGCTAACAACACAGGGGTTCACTGAAGCTTTCTTT. As protein: CASSLLTTQGFTEAFF.

This chain connects TRBV5-1 to TRBJ2-2, with D maybe TRBD1 (6 bases). This CDR3 comprises 16 residues. With 0 bases removed from V and 5 bases from J, the gap between germline ends came to 14 bases. Germline values: CDR1 SGHRS, CDR2 YFSETQ. This CDR3 reads CASSLDPQGRTGELFF. The CDR3 DNA reads TGCGCCAGCAGCTTGGATCCCCAGGGGAGAACCGGGGAGCTGTTTTTT.

The chain couples TRBV11-2 to TRBJ2-5; perhaps TRBD2 as D (5 bases). V lost 0 bases, J lost 3 bases, and 20 bases lay in between. The CDR3 is made up of 18 amino acids. Germline V gene lookup returns CDR1 SGHAT and CDR2 FQNNGV. This CDR3 is CASSLEGFLLGLKETQYF. Here the CDR3 DNA reads TGTGCCAGCAGCTTAGAGGGTTTCCTACTAGGTCTTAAAGAGACCCAGTACTTC.

The CDR3, as DNA: TGTGCCAGCAGCCCTCCTTTGCGGGGGTCTGAAGCTTTCTTT. Translation: CASSPPLRGSEAFF. This chain links TRBV28 with TRBJ1-1, with D maybe TRBD1 (5 bases). Per the germline V gene, CDR1 is MDHEN and CDR2 is SYDVKM. Trimming cost V 6 bases and J 6 bases, with 17 bases left between them. CDR3 size: 14 residues.

CDR3 loop: CASSPRQTDGAEAFF. CDR3 sequence (DNA): TGTGCCAGCTCACCTCGACAGACCGATGGAGCTGAAGCTTTCTTT. V and J are TRBV18 and TRBJ1-1; the D gene is possibly TRBD1 (5 bases). The CDR3 covers 15 residues. V lost 3 bases and J 6 bases, leaving 17 bases between the germline ends. The germline CDR1 and CDR2 sequences are KGHSH and LQKENI.

The chain is built from TRBV28 and TRBJ2-7, with D perhaps matching TRBD1 (6 bases). Per germline, CDR1 MDHEN and CDR2 SYDVKM. Trimming shortened V by 5 bases and J by 2 bases, and 10 bases separated the two germline ends. This CDR3 spans 13 amino acids. Written as DNA, the CDR3 is TGTGCCAGCAGTGCAGGGGCGGCCTACGAGCAGTACTTC. Its protein product is CASSAGAAYEQYF.

This sequence joins TRBV11-2 and TRBJ2-2, with 8 bases that match TRBD2. V dropped 5 bases and J dropped 0; count of bases not matched to a gene: 5. Per germline, CDR1 SGHAT and CDR2 FQNNGV. CDR3 length: 16 amino acids. CDR3 nucleotides: TGTGCCAGCAGCCCCGGACTAGCAGCGAACACCGGGGAGCTGTTTTTT. Translated: CASSPGLAANTGELFF.

This sequence joins TRBV2 and TRBJ1-2; 7 bases map to TRBD1. The CDR3 runs to 14 residues. The germline gives CDR1 SNHLY, CDR2 FYNNEI. Unmatched junction bases numbered 8, after V lost 5 bases and J lost 5 bases. CDR3 bases: TGTGCCAGCAGTCCGACAGGGAGCCATTATGGCTACACCTTC. Encoded protein: CASSPTGSHYGYTF.

The V and J genes are TRBV19 and TRBJ1-2; D is perhaps TRBD1 (5 bases). Trimming took 10 bases from V and 6 from J, leaving 24 bases between them. The CDR3 totals 15 residues. Per germline, CDR1 LNHDA and CDR2 SQIVND (reference sequence). CDR3 amino acids: CATTEGSVGRDGYTF. The CDR3 region has the DNA TGTGCCACCACGGAGGGTTCTGTTGGCAGGGATGGCTACACCTTC. Supplemented by reference TRBV19 and TRBJ1-2, the full variable domain reads DGGITQSPKYLFRKEGQNVTLSCEQNLNHDAMYWYRQDPGQGLRLIYYSQIVNDFQKGDIAEGYSVSREKKESFPLTVTSAQKNPTAFYLCATTEGSVGRDGYTFGSGTRLTVV.

The chain combines TRBV5-4 with TRBJ2-2; TRBD1 matches 10 bases. The CDR3 is 16 residues long. The germline gives CDR1 SGHNT, CDR2 YYREEE (reference sequence). V was pared by 4 bases and J by 7 bases, with 10 bases of the junction left unmatched. CDR3 loop: CASSLTGTGVVGELFF. The CDR3, as DNA: TGTGCCAGCAGCCTCACAGGGACAGGGGTTGTCGGGGAGCTGTTTTTT.